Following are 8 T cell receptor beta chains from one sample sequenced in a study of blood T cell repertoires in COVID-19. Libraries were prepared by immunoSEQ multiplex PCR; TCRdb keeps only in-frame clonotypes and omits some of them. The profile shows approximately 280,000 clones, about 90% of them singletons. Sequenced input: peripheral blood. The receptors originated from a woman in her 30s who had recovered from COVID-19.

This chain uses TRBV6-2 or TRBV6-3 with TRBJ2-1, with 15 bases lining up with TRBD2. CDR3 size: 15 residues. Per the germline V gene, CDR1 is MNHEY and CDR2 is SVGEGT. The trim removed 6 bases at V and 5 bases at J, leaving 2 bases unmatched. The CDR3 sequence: CASSRTSGRDNEQFF. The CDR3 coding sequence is TGTGCCAGCAGCCGGACTAGCGGGAGGGACAATGAGCAGTTCTTC.

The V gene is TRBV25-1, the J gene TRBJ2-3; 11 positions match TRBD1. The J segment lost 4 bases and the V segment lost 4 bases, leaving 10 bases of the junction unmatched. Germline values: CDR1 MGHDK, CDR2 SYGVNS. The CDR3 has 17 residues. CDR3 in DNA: TGTGCCAGCAGTGCAACACCGGGACAGGGGGAATCAGATACGCAGTATTTT. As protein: CASSATPGQGESDTQYF.

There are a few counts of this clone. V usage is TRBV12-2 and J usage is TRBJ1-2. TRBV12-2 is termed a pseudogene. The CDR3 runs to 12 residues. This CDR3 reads CASRRSSPGYTF. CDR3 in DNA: TGTGCAAGTCGCCGTTCCTCTCCTGGCTACACCTTC.

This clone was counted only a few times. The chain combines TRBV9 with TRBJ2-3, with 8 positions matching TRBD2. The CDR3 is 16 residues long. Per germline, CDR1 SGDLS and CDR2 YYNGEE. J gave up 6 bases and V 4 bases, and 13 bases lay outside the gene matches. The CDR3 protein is CASSLTSGSPADTQYF. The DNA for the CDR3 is TGTGCCAGCAGCTTAACAAGCGGGAGCCCGGCCGATACGCAGTATTTT.

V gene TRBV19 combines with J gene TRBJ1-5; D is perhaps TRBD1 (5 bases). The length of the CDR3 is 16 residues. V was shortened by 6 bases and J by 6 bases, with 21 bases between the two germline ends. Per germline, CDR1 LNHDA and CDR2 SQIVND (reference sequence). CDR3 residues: CASRQEPGITSQPQHF. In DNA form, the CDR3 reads TGTGCCAGTAGACAAGAACCAGGGATAACGAGTCAGCCCCAGCATTTT. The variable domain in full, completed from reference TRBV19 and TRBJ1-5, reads DGGITQSPKYLFRKEGQNVTLSCEQNLNHDAMYWYRQDPGQGLRLIYYSQIVNDFQKGDIAEGYSVSREKKESFPLTVTSAQKNPTAFYLCASRQEPGITSQPQHFGDGTRLSIL.

The CDR3 region has the DNA TGTGCCACCAGCAGAGATCCGGTAGGGTCGGGGGCCCAGTACTTC. It translates to CATSRDPVGSGAQYF. The V gene is TRBV15, the J gene TRBJ2-5; perhaps TRBD2 as D (6 bases). Germline V gene sequence: CDR1 LNHNV, CDR2 YYDKDF (reference sequence). The V gene lost 0 bases and the J gene lost 9 bases, with 17 bases spanning the gap. CDR3 size: 15 residues.

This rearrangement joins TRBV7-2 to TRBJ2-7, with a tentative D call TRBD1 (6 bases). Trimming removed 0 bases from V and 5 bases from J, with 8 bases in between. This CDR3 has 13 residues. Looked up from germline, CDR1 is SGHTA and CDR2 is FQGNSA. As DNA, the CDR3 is TGTGCCAGCAGCTTAGCGTCAGGGGACGAGCAGTACTTC. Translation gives CASSLASGDEQYF.

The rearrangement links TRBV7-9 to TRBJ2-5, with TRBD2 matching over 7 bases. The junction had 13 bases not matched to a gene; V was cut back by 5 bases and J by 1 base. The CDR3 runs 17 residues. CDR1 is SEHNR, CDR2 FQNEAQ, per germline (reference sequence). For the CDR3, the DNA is TGTGCCAGCAGCCCGCTCTATGCCGGGGGGATCCAAGAGACCCAGTACTTC. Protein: CASSPLYAGGIQETQYF.